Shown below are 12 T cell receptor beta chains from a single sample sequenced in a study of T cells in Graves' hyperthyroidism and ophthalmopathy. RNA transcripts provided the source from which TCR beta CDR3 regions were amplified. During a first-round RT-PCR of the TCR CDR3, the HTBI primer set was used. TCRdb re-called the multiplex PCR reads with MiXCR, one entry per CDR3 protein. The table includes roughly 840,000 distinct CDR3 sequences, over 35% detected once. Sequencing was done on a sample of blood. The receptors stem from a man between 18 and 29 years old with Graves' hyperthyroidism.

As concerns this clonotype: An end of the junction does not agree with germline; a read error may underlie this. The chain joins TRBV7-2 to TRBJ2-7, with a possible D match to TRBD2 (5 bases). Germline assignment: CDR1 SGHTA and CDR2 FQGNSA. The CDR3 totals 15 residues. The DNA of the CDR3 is TGCGCCAGCAGCCAAGAAGGAGGCGTGAACTACGAGCAGTACTTC. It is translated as CASSQEGGVNYEQYF.

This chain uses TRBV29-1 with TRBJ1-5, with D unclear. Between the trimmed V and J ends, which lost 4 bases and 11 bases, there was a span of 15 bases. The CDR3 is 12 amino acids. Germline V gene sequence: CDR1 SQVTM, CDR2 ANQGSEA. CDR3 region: CSVGRKQETQHF. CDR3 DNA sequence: TGCAGCGTTGGCAGGAAACAAGAGACCCAGCATTTT. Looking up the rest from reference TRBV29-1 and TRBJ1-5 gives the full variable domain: SAVISQKPSRDICQRGTSLTIQCQVDSQVTMMFWYRQQPGQSLTLIATANQGSEATYESGFVIDKFPISRPNLTFSTLTVSNMSPEDSSIYLCSVGRKQETQHFGDGTRLSIL.

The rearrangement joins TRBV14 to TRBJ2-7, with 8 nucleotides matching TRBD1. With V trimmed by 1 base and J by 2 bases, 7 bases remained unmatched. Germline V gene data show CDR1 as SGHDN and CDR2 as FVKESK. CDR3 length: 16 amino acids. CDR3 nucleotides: TGTGCCAGCAGCCAAGTTGGGACAGGAGAACCCTACGAGCAGTACTTC. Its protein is CASSQVGTGEPYEQYF.

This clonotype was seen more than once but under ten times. The CDR3 nucleotides read TGTGCCAGCAGCATTTCAGGGGATGGCTATGGCTACACCTTC. It specifies CASSISGDGYGYTF. The V call is TRBV11-3, the J call TRBJ1-2; weak D call: TRBD1 (6 bases). Germline CDR1 is SGHNT and CDR2 is YENEEA. Trimming pared 5 bases from V and 4 bases from J, leaving 14 bases between. This CDR3 has 14 amino acids.

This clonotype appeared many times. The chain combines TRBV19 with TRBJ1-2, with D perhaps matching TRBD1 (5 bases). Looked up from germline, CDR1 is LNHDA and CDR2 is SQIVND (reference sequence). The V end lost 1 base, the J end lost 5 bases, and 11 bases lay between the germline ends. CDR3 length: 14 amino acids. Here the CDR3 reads CASSIGQDIYGYTF. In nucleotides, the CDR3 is TGTGCCAGTAGTATAGGGCAGGACATTTATGGCTACACCTTC.

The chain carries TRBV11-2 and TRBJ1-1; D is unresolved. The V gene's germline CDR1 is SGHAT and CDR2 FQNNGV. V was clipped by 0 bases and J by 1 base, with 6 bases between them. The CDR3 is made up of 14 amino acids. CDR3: CASSLDRQNTEAFF. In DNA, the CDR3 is TGTGCCAGCAGCTTAGATAGGCAGAACACTGAAGCTTTCTTT.

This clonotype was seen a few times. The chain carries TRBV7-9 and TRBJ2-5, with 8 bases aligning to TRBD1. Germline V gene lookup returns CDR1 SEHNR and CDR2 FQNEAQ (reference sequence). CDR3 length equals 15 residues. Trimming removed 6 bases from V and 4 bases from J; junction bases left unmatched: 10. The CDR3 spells CASRSPGQVIETQYF. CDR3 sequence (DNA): TGTGCCAGCAGGTCCCCGGGACAGGTCATAGAGACCCAGTACTTC.

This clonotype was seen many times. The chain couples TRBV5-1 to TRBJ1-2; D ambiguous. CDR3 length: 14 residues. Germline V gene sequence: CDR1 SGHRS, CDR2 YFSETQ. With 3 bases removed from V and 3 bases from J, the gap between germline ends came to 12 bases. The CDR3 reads CASSSAKRDYGYTF. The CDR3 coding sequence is TGCGCCAGCAGCTCCGCTAAGAGGGACTATGGCTACACCTTC.

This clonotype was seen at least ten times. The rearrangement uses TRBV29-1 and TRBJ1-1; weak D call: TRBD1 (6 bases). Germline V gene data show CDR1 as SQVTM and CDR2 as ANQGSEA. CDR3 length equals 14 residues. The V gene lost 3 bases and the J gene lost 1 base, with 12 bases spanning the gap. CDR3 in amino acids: CSVDSTGTNTEAFF. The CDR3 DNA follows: TGCAGCGTTGATTCGACAGGTACGAACACTGAAGCTTTCTTT.

The CDR3 protein is CASSPPGTNSEQFF. The CDR3 DNA follows: TGTGCCAGCAGCCCCCCCGGGACTAATAGTGAGCAGTTCTTC. The chain uses TRBV7-9 and TRBJ2-5; 7 bases are a match to TRBD2. The J call may be faulty, since TRBJ2-1 better matches the DNA end. CDR1 is SEHNR and CDR2 is FQNEAQ in the germline V gene (reference sequence). The CDR3 extends over 14 amino acids.

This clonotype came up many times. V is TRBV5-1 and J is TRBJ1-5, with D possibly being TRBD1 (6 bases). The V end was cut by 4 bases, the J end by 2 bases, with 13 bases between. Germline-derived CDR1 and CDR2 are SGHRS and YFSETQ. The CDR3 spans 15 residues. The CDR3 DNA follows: TGCGCCAGCAGCCGTGAAGGGGGTCGCAATCAGCCCCAGCATTTT. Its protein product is CASSREGGRNQPQHF.

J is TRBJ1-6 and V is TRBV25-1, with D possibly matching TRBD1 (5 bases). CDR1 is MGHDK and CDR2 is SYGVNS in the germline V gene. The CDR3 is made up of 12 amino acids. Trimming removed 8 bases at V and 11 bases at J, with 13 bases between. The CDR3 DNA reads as TGTGCCAGCTTAAACGAGGGGACACCCCTCCACTTT. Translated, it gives CASLNEGTPLHF.